Below are 21 T cell receptor beta chains sequenced from a single sample in a study of T-cell memory formation after mild COVID-19. In TCRdb, the 5' RACE reads were re-called with MiXCR into one record per CDR3 protein. Counted here are over 30,000 distinct CDR3 sequences, approximately 10% occurring once; the ten biggest clones make up about 32%. What was sequenced was PBMCs or a T cell subset sorted from them (not recorded which). The receptors were sampled from a man between 18 and 35 years old who had mild COVID-19 (a few samples of this study predate the infection). Cell type and time point are not known.

This clonotype was counted only a few times. This chain uses TRBV6-2 or TRBV6-3 with TRBJ2-3; TRBD2 matches 15 bases. The CDR3 extends over 19 amino acids. V was clipped by 8 bases and J by 2 bases; unmatched bases: 14. CDR1 and CDR2 from the germline V gene are MNHEY and SVGEGT. The CDR3 coding sequence is TGTGCCAGCGAAACCGGGACTAGCGGGGGGTCTTCAATCACAGATACGCAGTATTTT. As protein: CASETGTSGGSSITDTQYF.

Ten or more counts support this clonotype. The chain couples TRBV27 to TRBJ2-5, with a weak D call TRBD1 (6 bases). The ends were cut back, 3 bases at V and 4 bases at J, with 9 bases in the middle. This CDR3 region has 13 residues. Looked up from germline, CDR1 is MNHEY and CDR2 is SMNVEV (reference sequence). The CDR3 nucleotides read TGTGCCAGCAGTTTTCAGGGGAGAGAGACCCAGTACTTC. Amino acid sequence: CASSFQGRETQYF.

The table lists this clonotype with many counts. This chain joins TRBV20-1 and TRBJ1-1; 9 bases are shared with TRBD1. Germline V lookup: CDR1 DFQATT, CDR2 SNEGSKA (reference sequence). The CDR3 has 15 amino acids. Unmatched junction bases numbered 10, after V lost 3 bases and J lost 5 bases. CDR3 sequence reads: CSASPGTGPGTEAFF. In DNA, the CDR3 is TGCAGTGCTAGCCCCGGGACAGGGCCGGGGACTGAAGCTTTCTTT.

This clonotype was counted only a few times. The chain combines TRBV6-1 with TRBJ1-2; D remains unclear. Trimming stripped 8 bases from V and 8 bases from J, with 12 bases between. Germline loops: CDR1 MNHNS, CDR2 SASEGT. This CDR3 spans 11 amino acids. CDR3 protein: CASSNPTGYTF. The CDR3 coding sequence is TGTGCCAGCTCTAACCCGACAGGCTACACCTTC.

This chain connects TRBV9 to TRBJ1-6, with 9 positions matching TRBD1. J was trimmed by 6 bases and V by 4 bases; bases with no gene match: 5. The CDR3 loop spans 15 amino acids. Germline CDR1 reads SGDLS; CDR2 reads YYNGEE. CDR3 sequence: CASSPRTGANSPLHF. CDR3 nucleotides: TGTGCCAGCAGCCCCCGGACAGGGGCTAATTCACCCCTCCACTTT.

This clonotype was recorded many times. This CDR3 reads CAWNGGQYYGYTF. DNA for the CDR3: TGTGCCTGGAACGGGGGGCAATACTATGGCTACACCTTC. This rearrangement joins TRBV30 to TRBJ1-2, with D possibly being TRBD1 (6 bases). V gave up 4 bases and J gave up 3 bases, with 12 bases separating them. The CDR3 is made up of 13 amino acids. CDR1 is GTSNPN and CDR2 is SVGIG in the germline V gene (reference sequence).

This clonotype was observed many times. The chain carries TRBV5-1 and TRBJ2-7, with D perhaps matching TRBD1 (6 bases). The ends were cut back, 5 bases at V and 5 bases at J, with 11 bases in the middle. The CDR3 loop spans 12 amino acids. Germline loops: CDR1 SGHRS, CDR2 YFSETQ. For the CDR3, the DNA is TGCGCCAGCAGTGGCAGGGGTCACGAGCAGTACGTC. This sequence encodes CASSGRGHEQYV.

The rearrangement links TRBV10-3 to TRBJ2-7; D is undetermined. The CDR3 length is 12 residues. V lost 0 bases and J lost 3, with 3 bases in between. The germline gives CDR1 ENHRY, CDR2 SYGVKD. DNA for the CDR3: TGTGCCATCAGTGAGTCGAGCTACGAGCAGTACTTC. It specifies CAISESSYEQYF.

This clonotype was seen many times. The rearrangement joins TRBV20-1 to TRBJ1-1; D perhaps matches TRBD1 (5 bases). V was trimmed by 3 bases and J by 4 bases, leaving 15 bases between them. This CDR3 has 14 amino acids. The V gene's germline CDR1 is DFQATT and CDR2 SNEGSKA (reference sequence). The chain's CDR3 is CSASIRGEGTEAFF. In DNA form, the CDR3 reads TGCAGTGCTAGTATTCGGGGGGAGGGCACTGAAGCTTTCTTT.

Many counts were recorded for this clonotype. The chain employs TRBV5-1 and TRBJ1-4, with D uncertain. Trimming left V 1 base short and J 7 bases short, with 14 bases between. The CDR3 consists of 15 residues. The germline CDR1 and CDR2 sequences are SGHRS and YFSETQ. CDR3 region: CASSLNGGSVEKLFF. The DNA of the CDR3 is TGCGCCAGCAGCTTGAACGGTGGTTCAGTTGAAAAACTGTTTTTT.

This clonotype was seen repeatedly, ten times or more. The chain uses TRBV5-1 and TRBJ1-4; 7 positions match TRBD1. The ends lost 1 base at V and 0 bases at J; junction bases unmatched: 0. The CDR3 runs 15 residues. Germline CDR1 reads SGHRS; CDR2 reads YFSETQ. DNA for the CDR3: TGCGCCAGCAGCTTGCAGGGGGCAACTAATGAAAAACTGTTTTTT. It yields the protein CASSLQGATNEKLFF.

Many counts were recorded for this clonotype. The J gene is TRBJ2-1, the V gene TRBV6-6, with 8 bases that match TRBD2. Germline CDR1 and CDR2: MNHNY and SVGAGI (reference sequence). This CDR3 contains 14 residues. Unmatched junction bases numbered 10, after V lost 10 bases and J lost 5 bases. The CDR3 bases are TGTGCCACCTCGGGACTAGTTTTCCACAATGAGCAGTTCTTC. Translated, it gives CATSGLVFHNEQFF.

This clonotype was seen at least ten times. V is TRBV2 and J is TRBJ1-2, with D possibly being TRBD1 (6 bases). Germline CDR1 is SNHLY and CDR2 is FYNNEI. The CDR3 has 14 residues. V was cut by 4 bases and J by 4 bases, with 13 bases left in between. As DNA, the CDR3 is TGTGCCAGCAGTGTCGTGGGGGGGGCCTATGGCTACACCTTC. It encodes CASSVVGGAYGYTF.

This clonotype showed up many times. V is TRBV3-1 and J is TRBJ2-1, with 12 bases that match TRBD2. J was trimmed by 5 bases and V by 3 bases; bases with no gene match: 8. This CDR3 is 17 amino acids long. Germline CDR1 LGHDT, CDR2 YNNKEL (reference sequence). CDR3 nucleotide sequence: TGTGCCAGCAGCCACGGACTAGCGGGGAGCGCGGACAATGAGCAGTTCTTC. It specifies CASSHGLAGSADNEQFF.

Many counts were recorded for this clonotype. The V gene is TRBV20-1, the J gene TRBJ2-2; weak D call: TRBD1 (6 bases). Trimming removed 1 base at V and 6 bases at J, with 15 bases between. CDR3 size: 15 residues. Germline-derived CDR1 and CDR2 are DFQATT and SNEGSKA (reference sequence). The CDR3 coding sequence is TGCAGTGCTAGAGCGCAGGGGATCGGGGCCGGGGAGCTGTTTTTT. Its translation: CSARAQGIGAGELFF.

This clonotype has ten or more counts. The chain combines TRBV24-1 with TRBJ2-5, with D maybe TRBD2 (6 bases). V lost 4 bases and J 5 bases, leaving 13 bases between the germline ends. The CDR3 loop spans 14 amino acids. Germline-derived CDR1 and CDR2 are KGHDR and SFDVKD. The CDR3 DNA reads TGTGCCACCAGTGACCCCCGAGGAGGGGAGACCCAGTACTTC. Its protein is CATSDPRGGETQYF.

J is TRBJ2-3 and V is TRBV5-1; D not resolved. This CDR3 is 15 amino acids long. The germline gives CDR1 SGHRS, CDR2 YFSETQ. The germline V and J ends were trimmed by 0 bases and 4 bases, with 12 bases remaining between them. DNA of the CDR3: TGCGCCAGCAGCTTGGCCGTATTAGGACCAGATACGCAGTATTTT. Amino acid sequence: CASSLAVLGPDTQYF.

This clonotype was picked up many times. This chain connects TRBV2 to TRBJ2-5; 7 bases are a match to TRBD1. This CDR3 spans 12 amino acids. Germline V gene lookup returns CDR1 SNHLY and CDR2 FYNNEI. V dropped 8 bases and J dropped 4; count of bases not matched to a gene: 4. The CDR3 coding sequence is TGTGCCAGCTACAACAGGGGAGAGACCCAGTACTTC. As protein: CASYNRGETQYF. Using reference TRBV2 and TRBJ2-5 for the parts outside the CDR3, the full variable domain is EPEVTQTPSHQVTQMGQEVILRCVPISNHLYFYWYRQILGQKVEFLVSFYNNEISEKSEIFDDQFSVERPDGSNFTLKIRSTKLEDSAMYFCASYNRGETQYFGPGTRLLVL.

Ten or more counts support this clonotype. V is TRBV19 and J is TRBJ1-5; D perhaps matches TRBD1 (6 bases). CDR1 LNHDA and CDR2 SQIVND come from the germline V gene (reference sequence). Trimming took 7 bases from V and 4 from J, leaving 11 bases between them. The CDR3 is 13 residues long. CDR3 sequence reads: CASTDRRNQPQHF. As DNA, the CDR3 is TGTGCCAGTACGGACAGAAGGAATCAGCCCCAGCATTTT.

The J gene is TRBJ2-5, the V gene TRBV11-2, with 9 bases matching TRBD2. Germline CDR1 and CDR2: SGHAT and FQNNGV. There are 15 residues in the CDR3. V shed 5 bases, J shed 1 base, and the junction held 5 bases outside the gene matches. The CDR3 DNA reads TGTGCCAGCAGCCCTTTAGCGGGGGTCCAAGAGACCCAGTACTTC. Translating gives CASSPLAGVQETQYF.

This clonotype was seen at least ten times. The rearrangement uses TRBV6-6 and TRBJ2-1; D is possibly TRBD1 (6 bases). The germline V gene has CDR1 MNHNY and CDR2 SVGAGI (reference sequence). Trimming removed 6 bases from V and 5 bases from J, with 11 bases in between. There are 13 residues in the CDR3. The CDR3 nucleotides are TGTGCCAGCAGCGGGACACCCCACAATGAGCAGTTCTTC. It translates to CASSGTPHNEQFF.